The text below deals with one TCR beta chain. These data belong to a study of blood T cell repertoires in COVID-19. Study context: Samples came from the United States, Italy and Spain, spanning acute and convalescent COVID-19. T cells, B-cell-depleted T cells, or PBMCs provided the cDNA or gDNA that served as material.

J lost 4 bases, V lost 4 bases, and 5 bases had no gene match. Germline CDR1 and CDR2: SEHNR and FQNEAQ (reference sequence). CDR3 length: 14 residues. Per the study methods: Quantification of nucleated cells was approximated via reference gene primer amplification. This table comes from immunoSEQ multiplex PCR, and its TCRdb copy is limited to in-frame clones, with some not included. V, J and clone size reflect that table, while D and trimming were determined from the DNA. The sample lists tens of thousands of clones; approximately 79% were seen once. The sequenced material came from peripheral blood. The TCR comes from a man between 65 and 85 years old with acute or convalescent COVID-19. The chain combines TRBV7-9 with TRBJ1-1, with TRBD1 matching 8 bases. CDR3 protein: CASSWQGAGTEAFF. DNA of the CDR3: TGTGCCAGCAGCTGGCAGGGGGCTGGCACTGAAGCTTTCTTT.